The next 22 T cell receptor beta chains were all read from a single sample in a study of blood T cell repertoires in COVID-19 (dated by TCRdb to the early 2020s). The method behind the library was the immunoSEQ multiplex PCR assay. TCRdb retrieved this table from immuneACCESS and kept in-frame rearrangements only. Not all clones are present; in checked studies, unresolved V genes account for under half, and no reason is known for the remainder. This sample is represented by more than 300,000 clones; 90% to 95% of them were singletons. The biggest ten clones account for roughly 3.6% of the sample. The specimen was PBMCs or T cells enriched from blood (not recorded which). The receptors here all came from a woman aged 30 to 39 who had been exposed to COVID-19.

CDR3 sequence reads: CSVEDFARFCNSPLHF. CDR3 DNA sequence: TGCAGCGTTGAAGATTTTGCGCGATTTTGCAATTCACCCCTCCACTTT. The rearrangement links TRBV29-1 to TRBJ1-6; D remains unclear. Between the trimmed V and J ends, which lost 0 bases and 7 bases, there was a span of 16 bases. CDR1 and CDR2 (germline): SQVTM, ANQGSEA. The CDR3 is 16 amino acids.

The J gene is TRBJ1-1, the V gene TRBV7-9; 8 positions agree with TRBD1. Trimming took 4 bases from V and 5 from J; bases not matched to a gene: 6. The germline gives CDR1 SEHNR, CDR2 FQNEAQ (reference sequence). The CDR3 length is 14 residues. CDR3 nucleotide sequence: TGTGCCAGCAGCTCACAGACAGGGGAAACTGAAGCTTTCTTT. This codes for CASSSQTGETEAFF.

The V gene is TRBV13, the J gene TRBJ1-2; D not resolved. Trimming removed 0 bases at V and 4 bases at J, with 6 bases between. CDR1 is PRHDT, CDR2 FYEKMQ, per germline (reference sequence). The CDR3 covers 13 residues. The CDR3 loop is CASSLGRGYGYTF. The CDR3 nucleotides read TGTGCCAGCAGCTTAGGCCGGGGCTATGGCTACACCTTC.

J is TRBJ1-1 and V is TRBV10-3; 7 positions match TRBD1. CDR1 and CDR2 from the germline V gene are ENHRY and SYGVKD. This CDR3 spans 15 amino acids. V lost 10 bases to trimming and J lost 0 bases; unmatched junction nucleotides: 11. The CDR3 loop is CATSRDSILNTEAFF. Here the CDR3 DNA reads TGTGCCACCAGCAGGGACAGCATTCTGAACACTGAAGCTTTCTTT.

The chain joins TRBV13 to TRBJ2-5; 10 positions match TRBD1. V gave up 3 bases and J gave up 7 bases; unmatched junction bases: 5. CDR3 size: 14 residues. Looked up from germline, CDR1 is PRHDT and CDR2 is FYEKMQ (reference sequence). CDR3 in DNA: TGTGCCAGCAGCTTGAGGGACAGGGGAGGGACCCAGTACTTC. It translates to CASSLRDRGGTQYF. Based on the CDR3 plus reference TRBV13 and TRBJ2-5, the full variable domain is AAGVIQSPRHLIKEKRETATLKCYPIPRHDTVYWYQQGPGQDPQFLISFYEKMQSDKGSIPDRFSAQQFSDYHSELNMSSLELGDSALYFCASSLRDRGGTQYFGPGTRLLVL.

This rearrangement joins TRBV5-4 to TRBJ1-3; D remains unclear. Trimming left V 4 bases short and J 0 bases short, with 17 bases between. The V gene's germline CDR1 is SGHNT and CDR2 YYREEE (reference sequence). The CDR3 extends over 17 amino acids. CDR3 sequence: CASSTYMDGSSGNTIYF. The CDR3 coding sequence is TGTGCCAGCAGCACATATATGGACGGGAGCTCTGGAAACACCATATATTTT.

This CDR3 reads CATSDFLLPQGTYNSPLHF. The CDR3 DNA reads as TGTGCCACCAGTGATTTTCTATTACCTCAGGGAACCTATAATTCACCCCTCCACTTT. The chain joins TRBV24-1 to TRBJ1-6, with D perhaps matching TRBD1 (5 bases). V lost 1 base, J lost 2 bases, and 17 bases lay in between. Germline values: CDR1 KGHDR, CDR2 SFDVKD. The length of the CDR3 is 19 residues.

The chain combines TRBV12-5 with TRBJ2-3, with D perhaps TRBD1 (7 bases). This CDR3 spans 18 amino acids. Trimming took off 0 bases at V and 6 bases at J, with 22 bases between the two ends. CDR1 is LGHNT, CDR2 FRNRAP, per germline. CDR3 protein: CASGLVRLGAGGGDTQYF. CDR3 sequence (DNA): TGTGCTAGTGGTTTGGTACGATTAGGGGCAGGGGGAGGTGATACGCAGTATTTT.

This sequence joins TRBV7-9 and TRBJ2-7; the D is unclear. The CDR3 is 10 amino acids. V shed 6 bases and J shed 7 bases, with 7 bases lying between them. The V gene's germline CDR1 is SEHNR and CDR2 FQNEAQ (reference sequence). DNA of the CDR3: TGTGCCAGCAGTCCCCTAGAGCAGTACTTC. The encoded protein is CASSPLEQYF.

V gene TRBV5-4 combines with J gene TRBJ2-3; TRBD2 is a possible D gene (6 bases). The CDR3 runs to 15 residues. Germline CDR1 and CDR2: SGHNT and YYREEE (reference sequence). Trimming took off 2 bases at V and 3 bases at J, with 13 bases between the two ends. CDR3 coding DNA: TGTGCCAGCAGCTTCGGCGGGACCCGAACAGATACGCAGTATTTT. Amino acid sequence: CASSFGGTRTDTQYF.

The chain has TRBV5-1 and TRBJ2-3; 8 bases match TRBD2. Germline V gene sequence: CDR1 SGHRS, CDR2 YFSETQ. Unmatched junction bases numbered 5, after V lost 2 bases and J lost 6 bases. The CDR3 loop spans 14 amino acids. This CDR3 reads CASSFSGAVDTQYF. The CDR3 DNA reads as TGCGCCAGCAGCTTTAGCGGGGCGGTGGATACGCAGTATTTT. Full variable domain (missing parts from reference TRBV5-1 and TRBJ2-3): KAGVTQTPRYLIKTRGQQVTLSCSPISGHRSVSWYQQTPGQGLQFLFEYFSETQRNKGNFPGRFSGRQFSNSRSEMNVSTLELGDSALYLCASSFSGAVDTQYFGPGTRLTVL.

This chain uses TRBV27 with TRBJ1-6; unclear D gene. Germline V lookup: CDR1 MNHEY, CDR2 SMNVEV (reference sequence). The CDR3 runs to 15 residues. V lost 7 bases, J lost 5 bases, and 15 bases lay in between. The CDR3 nucleotides read TGTGCCAGCACCAGCGGCGGGTGGCATAATTCACCCCTCCACTTT. This translates into CASTSGGWHNSPLHF.

V is TRBV15 and J is TRBJ1-2; D ambiguous. Germline V gene data show CDR1 as LNHNV and CDR2 as YYDKDF (reference sequence). This CDR3 contains 14 residues. Trimming took off 0 bases at V and 3 bases at J, with 8 bases between the two ends. CDR3 in amino acids: CATSRDRVDYGYTF. In DNA, the CDR3 is TGTGCCACCAGCAGAGATAGAGTAGACTATGGCTACACCTTC. The whole variable domain, remainder taken from reference TRBV15 and TRBJ1-2, is DAMVIQNPRYQVTQFGKPVTLSCSQTLNHNVMYWYQQKSSQAPKLLFHYYDKDFNNEADTPDNFQSRRPNTSFCFLDIRSPGLGDTAMYLCATSRDRVDYGYTFGSGTRLTVV.

In its sample, this clone was seen once. The genes are TRBV12-3 or TRBV12-4 and TRBJ2-7; D is possibly TRBD2 (5 bases). The CDR3 consists of 13 residues. The V end lost 5 bases, the J end lost 5 bases, and 13 bases lay between the germline ends. The CDR3 loop is CASSLRTENEQYF. The CDR3 DNA follows: TGTGCCAGCAGTCTGCGGACTGAGAACGAGCAGTACTTC.

This clone was counted a single time. V usage is TRBV7-8 and J usage is TRBJ2-1; TRBD2 is a possible D gene (6 bases). The V and J ends lost 1 base and 2 bases respectively, with 9 bases between them. Germline CDR1 and CDR2: SGHVS and FQNEAQ. The CDR3 consists of 15 residues. The CDR3 reads CASSLGRGAYNEQFF. CDR3 nucleotides: TGTGCCAGCAGCTTAGGGCGGGGAGCCTACAATGAGCAGTTCTTC.

V and J are TRBV7-2 and TRBJ1-2; TRBD1 matches 7 bases. V lost 5 bases, J lost 5 bases, and 8 bases stayed unmatched. Germline V lookup: CDR1 SGHTA, CDR2 FQGNSA. The CDR3 covers 14 residues. CDR3 sequence reads: CASSPGQLIYGYTF. CDR3 bases: TGTGCCAGCAGCCCGGGACAGCTTATATATGGCTACACCTTC.

The gene calls are TRBV4-1 and TRBJ1-3; D is perhaps TRBD1 (5 bases). The germline V gene encodes CDR1 MGHRA and CDR2 YSYEKL. With 1 base removed from V and 0 bases from J, the gap between germline ends came to 19 bases. The CDR3 totals 19 residues. The CDR3 sequence: CASSQGGALVANSGNTIYF. The CDR3 bases are TGCGCCAGCAGCCAAGGTGGGGCACTCGTCGCGAACTCTGGAAACACCATATATTTT.

The J gene is TRBJ2-7, the V gene TRBV4-3; D possibly corresponds to TRBD1 (6 bases). The germline gives CDR1 LGHNA, CDR2 YSLEER. The CDR3 sequence is 16 residues long. Deletions cut 5 bases from V and 2 bases from J, with 19 bases between. This CDR3 is CASSRGYGTTAYEQYF. The CDR3 nucleotides are TGCGCCAGCAGCAGAGGATACGGGACAACTGCCTACGAGCAGTACTTC.

The chain employs TRBV19 and TRBJ1-1; 7 bases line up with TRBD1. Germline V CDR1 and CDR2: LNHDA, SQIVND (reference sequence). The CDR3 consists of 12 residues. V lost 3 bases to trimming and J lost 9 bases; unmatched junction nucleotides: 4. The CDR3 spells CASSIRDSKAFF. The DNA of the CDR3 is TGTGCCAGTAGTATCCGGGACAGTAAAGCTTTCTTT.

The rearrangement uses TRBV5-1 and TRBJ2-3, with 9 bases that match TRBD2. The CDR3 extends over 18 amino acids. Germline V gene lookup returns CDR1 SGHRS and CDR2 YFSETQ. Trimming at V came to 4 bases and at J to 0 bases, leaving 12 bases not matched to a gene. CDR3 residues: CASSLRRLAGFSTDTQYF. The CDR3 DNA sequence: TGCGCCAGCAGCCTACGGCGGCTAGCGGGGTTTAGCACAGATACGCAGTATTTT.

The genes are TRBV27 and TRBJ1-2, with 7 bases fitting TRBD1. This CDR3 has 15 residues. The germline V gene encodes CDR1 MNHEY and CDR2 SMNVEV (reference sequence). Unmatched junction bases numbered 5, after V lost 3 bases and J lost 1 base. CDR3: CASSLGTDSNYGYTF. The CDR3 nucleotides read TGTGCCAGCAGTTTGGGGACAGATAGTAACTATGGCTACACCTTC.

This chain links TRBV24-1 with TRBJ2-1, with TRBD1 as a possible D gene (6 bases). The V and J ends lost 7 bases and 10 bases respectively, with 19 bases between them. The CDR3 extends over 14 amino acids. The germline gives CDR1 KGHDR, CDR2 SFDVKD. CDR3 sequence reads: CATSTVGSGTEQFF. For the CDR3, the DNA is TGTGCCACCAGCACCGTGGGATCCGGGACAGAGCAGTTCTTC.